The sequence of this TCR beta chain was determined in a study of T cell repertoires in cytomegalovirus infection. With respect to this clonotype: Its antigen is undetermined.

TCRdb reprocessed the reads with MiXCR, giving one entry per CDR3 protein. The sample holds 100,000 to 150,000 distinct CDR3 sequences, around 32% seen once. Germline loops: CDR1 SNHLY, CDR2 FYNNEI. The V gene lost 6 bases and the J gene lost 11 bases, with 13 bases spanning the gap. This CDR3 region has 12 residues. The chain has TRBV2 and TRBJ1-4; no reliable D call. This specimen consisted of CD8+ T cells from cultured PBMCs, obtained from culture after CMV antigen stimulation. The TCR originated in a human donor in good health (CMV status not recorded). Some clones in this sample may be carry-over from other donors' samples. This CDR3 is CASRTALFKLFF. Here the CDR3 DNA reads TGTGCCAGCAGGACGGCCCTGTTCAAACTGTTTTTT.